Given below is one T cell receptor beta chain in context. Its specificity is unknown. TCRdb itself ran the RT-PCR reads through MiXCR, one entry per CDR3 protein. The data contain more than 5,500 distinct CDR3 sequences, under 80% of them singletons. This entry belongs to a study of yellow fever vaccine responses in identical twins. Findings and caveats of the study: Twins reportedly showed a vaccine T cell response that seemed partly convergent and partly personalized.

Trimming stripped 7 bases from V and 0 bases from J, with 13 bases between. There are 14 residues in the CDR3. Looked up from germline, CDR1 is DFQATT and CDR2 is SNEGSKA (reference sequence). The V call is TRBV20-1, the J call TRBJ2-1; tentative D call: TRBD2 (7 bases). This clonotype was obtained from a woman aged 18-29 years who received the yellow fever vaccine. The specimen comprised T cells from blood (PBMCs), unsorted or a sorted subset (not recorded which), sampled before or after yellow fever vaccination (not recorded which). CDR3 DNA sequence: TGCAGTGAGGGGGGGTCCAGCTCCTACAATGAGCAGTTCTTC. Translation gives CSEGGSSSYNEQFF.